A selection of T cell receptor beta chains follows, all from one sample in a study of shared clonotypes between healthy human individuals. Only in-frame clones appear in the TCRdb table, and some are missing; sequencing was by immunoSEQ multiplex PCR. The sample carries about 2.1 million clones, approximately 94% recorded once. Sequencing was done on a sample of naive CD8+ T cells from PBMCs. The receptors here all came from a man aged 18 to 30 in good health. Some clones in this sample may be carry-over from other donors' samples. Each CDR3 is given with its conserved first and last residue. Clone size is not always given. Where it is, it says once, few, many or a class for expanded clones.

TRBV9	13	-	CASGGSPRTEAFF
TRBV28	15	-	CASSFNGGGYNEQFF
TRBV5-4	14	-	CASSLGDRDYEQYF
TRBV11-2	11	-	CASIGGNTIYF
TRBV6-5	13	-	CASSYTGEGEQYF
TRBV2	15	-	CASSEWDSTNEKLFF
TRBV5-5	15	-	CASSLHAGMIAEAFF
TRBV27	15	-	CASSLLGTANTEAFF
TRBV19	17	-	CASIGLERQGLNTEAFF
TRBV27	15	-	CASSPSGSPYNEQFF
TRBV9	17	-	CASSATWEREVRDTQYF
TRBV7-6	14	-	CASSLEVRDPEAFF
TRBV9	14	-	CASSVGSGAYVLTF
TRBV15	16	once	CATSPEAGKYQETQYF
TRBV25-1	16	-	CASSEYLTEFTDTQYF
TRBV27	14	-	CASRRTSGRDEQYF
TRBV7-3	15	-	CASSLVGSSYNEQFF
TRBV28	15	-	CASRPDRVYGNTIYF
TRBV29-1	13	-	CSVEGLAVYEQYF
TRBV21-1	15	-	CASSTGTANTGELFF
TRBV6-5	14	-	CASTEGTAFNEAFF
TRBV5-8	16	-	CASSSLLETEQETQYF
TRBV7-6	13	-	CASSSPEIETQYF
TRBV6-6	15	-	CASSSGTSDFDEQFF
TRBV4-2	13	-	CASSDRGLYEQYF
TRBV19	15	-	CASSIWGLGRDEQFF
TRBV9	16	once	CASGVSFRSSYNEQFF
TRBV4-1	14	-	CASSQVGTGGEQYF
TRBV27	13	-	CASSLFMNTEAFF